This T cell receptor beta chain stems from a study of T-cell memory formation after mild COVID-19. This clonotype has a handful of counts. TCRdb used MiXCR to reprocess the 5' RACE reads, holding one entry per CDR3 protein. The data show 250,000 to 400,000 distinct CDR3 sequences, roughly an eighth seen once. V dropped 10 bases and J dropped 7; count of bases not matched to a gene: 5. Germline V gene sequence: CDR1 ENHRY, CDR2 SYGVKD. CDR3 length: 13 amino acids. Sequenced input: PBMCs or a T cell subset sorted from them (not recorded which). The receptor's source is a man aged 18 to 29 who had mild COVID-19 (a few samples of this study predate the infection). Cell type and time point are not known. The chain recombines TRBV10-3 with TRBJ2-1; TRBD2 aligns across 12 bases. The CDR3 coding sequence is TGTGCCACCCTAGCGGGGGGGCGAAATGAGCAGTTCTTC. This codes for CATLAGGRNEQFF.